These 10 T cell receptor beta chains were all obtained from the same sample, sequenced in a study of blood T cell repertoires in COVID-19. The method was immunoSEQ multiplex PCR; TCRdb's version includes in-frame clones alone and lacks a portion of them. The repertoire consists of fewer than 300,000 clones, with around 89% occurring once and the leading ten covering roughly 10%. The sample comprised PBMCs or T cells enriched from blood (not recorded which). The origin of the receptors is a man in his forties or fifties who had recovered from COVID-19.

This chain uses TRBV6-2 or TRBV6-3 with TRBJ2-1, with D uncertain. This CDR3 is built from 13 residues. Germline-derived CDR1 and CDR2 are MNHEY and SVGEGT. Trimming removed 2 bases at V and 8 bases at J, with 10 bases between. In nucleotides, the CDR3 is TGTGCCAGCAGTTACCGTGAGGTAGATGAGCAGTTCTTC. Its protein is CASSYREVDEQFF.

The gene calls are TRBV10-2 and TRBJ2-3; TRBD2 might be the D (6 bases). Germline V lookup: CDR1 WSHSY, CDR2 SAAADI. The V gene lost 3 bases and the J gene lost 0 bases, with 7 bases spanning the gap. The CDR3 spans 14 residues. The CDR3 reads CASSDGGSTDTQYF. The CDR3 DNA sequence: TGCGCCAGCAGTGACGGGGGTAGCACAGATACGCAGTATTTT.

The CDR3 DNA follows: TGTGCCAGTAGTATCGTCGTCTCTGGAAACACCATATATTTT. It yields the protein CASSIVVSGNTIYF. This chain joins TRBV19 and TRBJ1-3, with no clear D. The CDR3 contains 14 residues. V shed 3 bases and J shed 0 bases, with 6 bases lying between them. Germline CDR1 reads LNHDA; CDR2 reads SQIVND (reference sequence).

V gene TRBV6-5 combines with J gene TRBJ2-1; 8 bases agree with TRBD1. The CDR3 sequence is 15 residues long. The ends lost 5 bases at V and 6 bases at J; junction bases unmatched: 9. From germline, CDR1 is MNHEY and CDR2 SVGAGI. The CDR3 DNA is TGTGCCAGCAGTCAAACCAGGGGGCTTGGCAATGAGCAGTTCTTC. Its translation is CASSQTRGLGNEQFF.

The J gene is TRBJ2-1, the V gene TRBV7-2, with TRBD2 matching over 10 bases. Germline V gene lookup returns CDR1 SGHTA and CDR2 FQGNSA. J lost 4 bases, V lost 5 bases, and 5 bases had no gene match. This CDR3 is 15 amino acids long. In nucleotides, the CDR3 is TGTGCCAGCAGCCTAGGACTAGCGGTGTACAATGAGCAGTTCTTC. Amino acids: CASSLGLAVYNEQFF. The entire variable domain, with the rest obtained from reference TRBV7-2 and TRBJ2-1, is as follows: GAGVSQSPSNKVTEKGKDVELRCDPISGHTALYWYRQSLGQGLEFLIYFQGNSAPDKSGLPSDRFSAERTGGSVSTLTIQRTQQEDSAVYLCASSLGLAVYNEQFFGPGTRLTVL.

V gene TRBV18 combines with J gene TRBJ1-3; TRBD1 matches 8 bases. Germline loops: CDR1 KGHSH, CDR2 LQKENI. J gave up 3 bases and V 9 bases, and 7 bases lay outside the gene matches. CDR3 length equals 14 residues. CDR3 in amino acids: CASQPGTGGNTIYF. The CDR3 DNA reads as TGTGCCAGTCAACCCGGGACAGGTGGAAACACCATATATTTT.

The CDR3 loop is CASSLIPGQRTRTSREQYF. The CDR3, as DNA: TGTGCCAGCAGCTTGATTCCGGGACAAAGGACTAGGACGAGTAGGGAGCAGTACTTC. This chain uses TRBV7-2 with TRBJ2-7; the D gene is possibly TRBD2 (7 bases). The length of the CDR3 is 19 residues. Trimming took 3 bases from V and 7 from J, leaving 31 bases between them. CDR1 is SGHTA, CDR2 FQGNSA, per germline.

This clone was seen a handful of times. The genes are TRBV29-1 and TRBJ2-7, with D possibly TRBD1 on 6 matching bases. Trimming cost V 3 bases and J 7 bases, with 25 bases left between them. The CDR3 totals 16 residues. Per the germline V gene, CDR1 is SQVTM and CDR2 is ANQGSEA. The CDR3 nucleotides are TGCAGCGTTGACCAATTACGAGGGGGTATGGTAGGGGAGCAGTACTTC. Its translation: CSVDQLRGGMVGEQYF.

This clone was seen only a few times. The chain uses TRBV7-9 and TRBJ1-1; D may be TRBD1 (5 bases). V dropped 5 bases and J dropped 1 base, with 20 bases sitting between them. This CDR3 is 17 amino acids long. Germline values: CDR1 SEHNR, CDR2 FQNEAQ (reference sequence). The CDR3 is CASSRRTPLIPNTEAFF. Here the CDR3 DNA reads TGTGCCAGCAGCCGAAGGACACCGCTCATACCGAACACTGAAGCTTTCTTT.

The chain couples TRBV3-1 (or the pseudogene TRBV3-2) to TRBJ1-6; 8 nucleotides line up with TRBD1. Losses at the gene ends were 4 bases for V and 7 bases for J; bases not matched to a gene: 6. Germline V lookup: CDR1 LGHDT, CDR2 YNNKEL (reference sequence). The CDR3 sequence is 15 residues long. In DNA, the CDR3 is TGTGCCAGCAGCCGACCGGGACAGGCCAATTCACCCCTCCACTTT. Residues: CASSRPGQANSPLHF.